What follows describes a single T cell receptor (beta chain). TCRdb re-called the 5' RACE reads through MiXCR, storing one row per CDR3 protein. The sample contains around 30,000 distinct CDR3 sequences, 5% to 6% of which appear only once. Time point indicated: blood at routine non-recurrence follow-up after resection. In each case, whole RNA from tumor, nontumor lung or frozen PBMC was sequenced unsorted. This entry is derived from a study of spatial heterogeneity in lung cancer. The germline V and J ends were trimmed by 3 bases and 6 bases, with 10 bases remaining between them. Looked up from germline, CDR1 is LGHNA and CDR2 is YSLEER. This CDR3 has 13 residues.

The material sequenced was PBMCs, taken at follow-up. The TCR was taken from a male donor with early-stage non-small cell lung cancer. The genes are TRBV4-3 and TRBJ2-3; D is possibly TRBD2 (5 bases). The CDR3 sequence is CASSHNTGDTQYF. CDR3 nucleotide sequence: TGCGCCAGCAGCCACAATACGGGGGATACGCAGTATTTT.